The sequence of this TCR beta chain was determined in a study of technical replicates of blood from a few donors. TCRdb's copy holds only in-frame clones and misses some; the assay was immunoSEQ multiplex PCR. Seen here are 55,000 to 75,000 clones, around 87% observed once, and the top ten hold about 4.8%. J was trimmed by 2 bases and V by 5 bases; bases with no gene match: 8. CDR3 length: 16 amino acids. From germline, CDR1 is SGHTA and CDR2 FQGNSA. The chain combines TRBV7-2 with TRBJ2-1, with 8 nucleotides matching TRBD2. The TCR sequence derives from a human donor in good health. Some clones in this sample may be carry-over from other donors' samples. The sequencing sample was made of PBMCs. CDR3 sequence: CASSRASGRAYNEQFF. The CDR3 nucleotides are TGTGCCAGCAGCCGGGCTTCCGGGAGGGCCTACAATGAGCAGTTCTTC.